The source of this TCR beta chain is a study of T cells in Graves' hyperthyroidism and ophthalmopathy. Regarding the study as a whole: Before onset, by a median of about seven months, the model predicted ophthalmopathy. Also found in blood were most expanded thyroid clonotypes above 0.001. From stable hyperthyroidism, ophthalmopathy was set apart by a 13 V-J model.

RNA transcripts were the template for amplifying TCR beta CDR3 regions. An initial round of RT-PCR targeting the TCR CDR3 relied on the HTBI primer set. Each CDR3 protein gets one entry after TCRdb re-called the multiplex PCR reads with MiXCR. Among 490,000 or so distinct CDR3 sequences listed, 40% to 55% were seen once. This CDR3 comprises 13 residues. Germline values: CDR1 SEHNR, CDR2 FQNEAQ (reference sequence). Details on this clonotype: Its target is unknown. The junction does not match germline at one end; this may be a read error.

Sequences were obtained from peripheral blood or thyroid tissue (not recorded which). This receptor was taken from an adult woman with Graves' disease, either hyperthyroidism or ophthalmopathy (not recorded which). The rearrangement uses TRBV7-9 and TRBJ1-1; tentative D call: TRBD1 (5 bases). The CDR3 nucleotides read TGTGCCAGCAGACAGGCCTGGAACGCTGAAGCTTTCTTT. As protein: CASRQAWNAEAFF.